One and the same sample provided the 26 T cell receptor beta chains below, sequenced in a study of preoperative IRX-2 immunotherapy in early breast cancer. Specified treatment: preoperative locoregional IRX-2 cytokine immunotherapy. Some clones are missing from TCRdb's copy, which holds only in-frame ones; the method was immunoSEQ multiplex PCR. The table records some 25,000 clones, approximately 90% of them present only once. The sample in question was tumor tissue, obtained after IRX-2 immunotherapy. The receptor set was obtained from a human donor with breast cancer.

V gene TRBV5-1 combines with J gene TRBJ2-3; D gene ambiguous. In germline, CDR1 is SGHRS, CDR2 YFSETQ. The CDR3 consists of 14 residues. V was shortened by 4 bases and J by 1 base, with 10 bases between the two germline ends. CDR3 in DNA: TGCGCCAGCAGCCAGACACCGGGCACAGATACGCAGTATTTT. Its protein is CASSQTPGTDTQYF.

This chain uses TRBV6-6 with TRBJ1-3; a weak D match, TRBD1 (6 bases). CDR3 length equals 13 residues. V lost 8 bases, J lost 5 bases, and 13 bases lay in between. The V gene's germline CDR1 is MNHNY and CDR2 SVGAGI (reference sequence). This CDR3 is CASLYRERNTIYF. CDR3 sequence (DNA): TGTGCCAGCCTTTACAGGGAAAGAAACACCATATATTTT.

The chain links TRBV5-1 to TRBJ2-3; D gene uncertain. CDR1 and CDR2 (germline): SGHRS, YFSETQ. The CDR3 is made up of 13 amino acids. Trimming removed 4 bases from V and 2 bases from J, with 8 bases in between. The CDR3 DNA reads TGCGCCAGCAGCCTTGGGCTCACAGATACGCAGTATTTT. Encoded protein: CASSLGLTDTQYF. Filled out from reference TRBV5-1 and TRBJ2-3, the complete variable domain reads KAGVTQTPRYLIKTRGQQVTLSCSPISGHRSVSWYQQTPGQGLQFLFEYFSETQRNKGNFPGRFSGRQFSNSRSEMNVSTLELGDSALYLCASSLGLTDTQYFGPGTRLTVL.

The chain carries TRBV5-1 and TRBJ1-2; no firm D call. The CDR3 is 13 residues long. Trimming stripped 0 bases from V and 8 bases from J, with 11 bases between. Germline lookup yields CDR1 SGHRS and CDR2 YFSETQ. CDR3 sequence: CASSLAQEQGYTF. CDR3 coding DNA: TGCGCCAGCAGCTTGGCTCAGGAGCAGGGCTACACCTTC.

The CDR3: CSAKGQGENSPLHF. The CDR3 DNA reads as TGCAGCGCCAAGGGACAGGGAGAAAATTCACCCCTCCACTTT. The rearrangement links TRBV29-1 to TRBJ1-6; 9 nucleotides match TRBD1. The V gene's germline CDR1 is SQVTM and CDR2 ANQGSEA. The CDR3 length is 14 residues. V shed 7 bases, J shed 7 bases, and the junction held 8 bases outside the gene matches.

The chain carries TRBV29-1 and TRBJ2-3, with D perhaps matching TRBD2 (5 bases). The CDR3 is 15 residues long. Per the germline V gene, CDR1 is SQVTM and CDR2 is ANQGSEA. Trimming shortened V by 1 base and J by 5 bases, and 16 bases separated the two germline ends. CDR3 DNA sequence: TGCAGCGTTGAAGGGGAGCACCGTGTTGGAGATACGCAGTATTTT. It specifies CSVEGEHRVGDTQYF.

This clone is categorized as medium-sized (0.01 to 0.1%). This rearrangement joins TRBV6-5 to TRBJ2-5; no firm D call. This CDR3 spans 16 amino acids. Trimming removed 0 bases at V and 2 bases at J, with 13 bases between. Germline assignment: CDR1 MNHEY and CDR2 SVGAGI. The CDR3 spells CASSYSVLLPQETQYF. DNA of the CDR3: TGTGCCAGCAGTTACTCGGTCCTCCTTCCTCAAGAGACCCAGTACTTC.

The chain carries TRBV18 and TRBJ2-7; TRBD1 matches at 8 bases. The CDR3 extends over 13 amino acids. The trim removed 1 base at V and 4 bases at J, leaving 0 bases unmatched. Looked up from germline, CDR1 is KGHSH and CDR2 is LQKENI. The chain's CDR3 is CASSPRTGYEQYF. The DNA of the CDR3 is TGTGCCAGCTCACCACGGACAGGGTACGAGCAGTACTTC.

V usage is TRBV18 and J usage is TRBJ1-2; 10 bases are a match to TRBD1. After removal of 6 bases from V and 2 bases from J, the junction contained 6 bases not matched to a gene. This CDR3 spans 15 amino acids. Germline values: CDR1 KGHSH, CDR2 LQKENI. CDR3 bases: TGTGCCAGCTCGCCCGGGACAGGGGCCAACTATGGCTACACCTTC. This translates into CASSPGTGANYGYTF.

The J gene is TRBJ2-1, the V gene TRBV11-3; D possibly corresponds to TRBD1 (6 bases). The germline V and J ends were trimmed by 8 bases and 0 bases, with 11 bases remaining between them. The CDR3 is 14 residues long. Germline V gene sequence: CDR1 SGHNT, CDR2 YENEEA. CDR3 nucleotides: TGTGCCAGCCGAAGGGGGAGCTCCTACAATGAGCAGTTCTTC. Its translation is CASRRGSSYNEQFF.

V is TRBV5-6 and J is TRBJ2-5; 9 bases are a match to TRBD2. Germline loops: CDR1 SGHDT, CDR2 YYEEEE. V dropped 3 bases and J dropped 4; count of bases not matched to a gene: 7. The CDR3 extends over 15 amino acids. CDR3 sequence: CASSYRRGGSETQYF. CDR3 nucleotide sequence: TGTGCCAGCAGCTACCGGCGGGGGGGCTCAGAGACCCAGTACTTC.

J is TRBJ2-7 and V is TRBV5-5; TRBD2 matches 13 bases. The CDR3 spans 15 residues. Germline trimming cut 3 bases from V and 5 bases from J; bases unmatched to any gene: 5. Germline CDR1 reads SGHKS; CDR2 reads YYEKEE (reference sequence). CDR3 nucleotide sequence: TGTGCCAGCAGCTCCCGGACTAGCGGGAGTCACGAGCAGTACTTC. Its translation: CASSSRTSGSHEQYF.

The chain combines TRBV7-9 with TRBJ1-5; D ambiguous. V shed 5 bases and J shed 3 bases, with 14 bases lying between them. The CDR3 extends over 15 amino acids. Per the germline V gene, CDR1 is SEHNR and CDR2 is FQNEAQ (reference sequence). The CDR3 coding sequence is TGTGCCAGCAGCCGAGACCCTGGGGACAATCAGCCCCAGCATTTT. Translation gives CASSRDPGDNQPQHF.

This chain links TRBV9 with TRBJ2-7; no definite D call. The CDR3 is made up of 14 amino acids. Germline V lookup: CDR1 SGDLS, CDR2 YYNGEE. Trimming took 2 bases from V and 1 from J, leaving 10 bases between them. CDR3 in amino acids: CASSVAEGSYEQYF. CDR3 DNA: TGTGCCAGCAGCGTGGCAGAAGGGTCCTACGAGCAGTACTTC.

V is TRBV7-2 and J is TRBJ1-2; D perhaps matches TRBD1 (5 bases). Germline V lookup: CDR1 SGHTA, CDR2 FQGNSA. With 3 bases removed from V and 7 bases from J, the gap between germline ends came to 15 bases. The CDR3 is 14 amino acids. The CDR3 bases are TGTGCCAGCAGCTTGAGGACCCTTGGGGGTGGCTACACCTTC. It is translated as CASSLRTLGGGYTF.

The J gene is TRBJ1-2, the V gene TRBV6-5; the match to TRBD1 covers 11 bases. The CDR3 sequence is 14 residues long. Germline lookup yields CDR1 MNHEY and CDR2 SVGAGI. V trimming: 1 base; J trimming: 5 bases; junction bases outside the gene matches: 0. CDR3 DNA: TGTGCCAGCAGTTACTGGGACAGGGGGTATGGCTACACCTTC. This sequence encodes CASSYWDRGYGYTF.

J is TRBJ2-7 and V is TRBV7-2, with 8 bases lining up with TRBD1. This CDR3 comprises 16 residues. Germline loops: CDR1 SGHTA, CDR2 FQGNSA. The junction had 12 bases not matched to a gene; V was cut back by 5 bases and J by 3 bases. Here the CDR3 reads CASSLLHDRGHYEQYF. The CDR3 DNA reads TGTGCCAGCAGCCTACTCCATGACAGGGGTCACTACGAGCAGTACTTC.

The V gene is TRBV7-8, the J gene TRBJ2-3, with D tentatively TRBD2 (5 bases). Trimming took 1 base from V and 4 from J, leaving 9 bases between them. This CDR3 region has 14 residues. CDR1 is SGHVS, CDR2 FQNEAQ, per germline. The CDR3, as DNA: TGTGCCAGCAGCTTAGTCCCTAGCTCAGATACGCAGTATTTT. Translated, it gives CASSLVPSSDTQYF.

The V gene is TRBV7-2, the J gene TRBJ1-2, with 7 positions matching TRBD1. The CDR3 has 14 amino acids. Per germline, CDR1 SGHTA and CDR2 FQGNSA. The V and J ends lost 2 bases and 0 bases, in that order; junction bases with no gene match: 0. The CDR3 DNA reads as TGTGCCAGCAGCTTACAGGGGGCTAACTATGGCTACACCTTC. This encodes CASSLQGANYGYTF.

J is TRBJ1-1 and V is TRBV7-9, with TRBD1 matching over 9 bases. This CDR3 comprises 16 residues. V lost 5 bases, J lost 4 bases, and 11 bases stayed unmatched. Germline V gene sequence: CDR1 SEHNR, CDR2 FQNEAQ (reference sequence). The CDR3 sequence is CASSPFPGQGGTEAFF. CDR3 DNA: TGTGCCAGCAGCCCTTTCCCGGGACAGGGTGGCACTGAAGCTTTCTTT.

The chain links TRBV6-5 to TRBJ2-5, with 7 bases that match TRBD1. CDR3 length: 16 amino acids. V lost 4 bases and J lost 4; bases outside the gene matches: 12. Per germline, CDR1 MNHEY and CDR2 SVGAGI. The CDR3 protein is CASSWGTSGGGETQYF. CDR3 DNA sequence: TGTGCCAGCAGTTGGGGAACTTCAGGGGGTGGAGAGACCCAGTACTTC.

This clone has a single count. This chain connects TRBV15 to TRBJ2-1; 9 nucleotides match TRBD2. The CDR3 length is 16 residues. With V trimmed by 1 base and J by 7 bases, 8 bases remained unmatched. Germline CDR1 LNHNV, CDR2 YYDKDF (reference sequence). Here the CDR3 reads CATSRGGGGADNEQFF. Written as DNA, the CDR3 is TGTGCCACCAGCAGAGGGGGCGGGGGGGCCGATAATGAGCAGTTCTTC.

The rearrangement uses TRBV27 and TRBJ1-5; D not certain. The germline V gene has CDR1 MNHEY and CDR2 SMNVEV (reference sequence). The CDR3 has 21 residues. Trimming took 3 bases from V and 0 from J, leaving 27 bases between them. Written as DNA, the CDR3 is TGTGCCAGCAGTTTTGGTCAGGAGGTCACCCACATGGCTTATAGCAATCAGCCCCAGCATTTT. This encodes CASSFGQEVTHMAYSNQPQHF.

V is TRBV27 and J is TRBJ2-1; D might be TRBD1 (6 bases). Trimming left V 2 bases short and J 5 bases short, with 13 bases between. Germline V gene sequence: CDR1 MNHEY, CDR2 SMNVEV (reference sequence). The CDR3 is 15 residues long. The CDR3 region has the DNA TGTGCCAGCAGTTTACGGACAGCTCTTAACAATGAGCAGTTCTTC. Amino acids: CASSLRTALNNEQFF.

This clone was seen just once. The chain recombines TRBV7-2 with TRBJ2-2, with a possible D match to TRBD1 (6 bases). Germline V gene data show CDR1 as SGHTA and CDR2 as FQGNSA. The V gene lost 5 bases and the J gene lost 4 bases, with 14 bases spanning the gap. The CDR3 has 15 residues. The CDR3 loop reads CASSARTVGTGELFF. The CDR3 coding sequence is TGTGCCAGCAGCGCCCGGACAGTGGGCACCGGGGAGCTGTTTTTT.

The V call is TRBV6-5, the J call TRBJ1-5; 7 bases agree with TRBD1. The J segment lost 3 bases and the V segment lost 2 bases, leaving 7 bases of the junction unmatched. The CDR3 sequence is 16 residues long. Germline V gives CDR1 MNHEY, CDR2 SVGAGI. The DNA for the CDR3 is TGTGCCAGCAGTTACCGTTTCGGACAGGTCAATCAGCCCCAGCATTTT. It specifies CASSYRFGQVNQPQHF.